This is a list of T cell receptor beta chains from one sample in a study of T cell repertoires in cytomegalovirus infection. TCRdb processed the reads anew with MiXCR; each CDR3 protein has one entry. The top ten clones hold around 12% of a sample with 650,000 to 900,000 distinct CDR3 sequences, 32% of them seen once. No antigen is known for these receptors. Sequenced here: cultured CD8+ T cells from PBMCs, sampled from culture after CMV antigen stimulation. These receptors all stem from a human donor in good health (CMV status not recorded). Some clones in this sample may be carry-over from other donors' samples. CDR3s include the opening cysteine and the closing phenylalanine or tryptophan. D genes are given only for firm matches. A clone size is listed for some rows: how often the clone was seen (once, few, many), or a class if it is expanded.

clone size	D gene	V gene	J gene	CDR3 protein	CDR3 DNA
NA	NA	TRBV19	TRBJ2-1	CASSPADHPYNEQFF	TGTGCCAGTAGTCCGGCAGATCATCCCTACAATGAGCAGTTCTTC
NA	NA	TRBV6-2/TRBV6-3	TRBJ2-1	CASSYLGEGANNEQFF	TGTGCCAGCAGTTACCTCGGGGAGGGGGCGAACAATGAGCAGTTCTTC
NA	NA	TRBV2	TRBJ1-2	CASLTADYGYTF	TGTGCCAGCTTGACAGCCGACTATGGCTACACCTTC
NA	NA	TRBV20-1	TRBJ1-3	CSARDGGNTIYF	TGCAGTGCTAGGGATGGTGGAAACACCATATATTTT
NA	TRBD1	TRBV20-1	TRBJ1-3	CSAVGQGSSLNTIYF	TGCAGTGCTGTCGGACAGGGGAGTAGTTTGAACACCATATATTTT
NA	NA	TRBV6-5	TRBJ1-2	CASSYFPGANYGYTF	TGTGCCAGCAGTTACTTCCCGGGAGCTAACTATGGCTACACCTTC
many	NA	TRBV7-6	TRBJ2-2	CASSLGGPIPGTGELFF	TGTGCCAGCAGCTTAGGTGGACCCATCCCGGGCACCGGGGAGCTGTTTTTT
few	TRBD2	TRBV7-3	TRBJ2-1	CASSLNRVIAGDYNEQFF	TGTGCCAGCAGCTTAAATAGGGTAATAGCGGGGGACTACAATGAGCAGTTCTTC
NA	TRBD1	TRBV10-3	TRBJ1-2	CAISDYGQVHGYTF	TGTGCCATCAGTGATTACGGACAGGTGCATGGCTACACCTTC
NA	NA	TRBV7-4	TRBJ1-2	CASSVSGQPYGYTF	TGTGCCAGCAGCGTCAGTGGACAGCCATATGGCTACACCTTC
NA	NA	TRBV7-9	TRBJ2-1	CASSQWQNEQFF	TGTGCCAGCAGCCAGTGGCAGAATGAGCAGTTCTTC